What follows are 28 T cell receptor beta chains derived from one specimen sequenced in a study of blood T cell repertoires in COVID-19. TCRdb's copy holds only in-frame clones and misses some; the assay was immunoSEQ multiplex PCR. In the table there are tens of thousands of clones, around 90% of which are singletons. The sample consisted of peripheral blood. The source of these receptors is a man aged 55 to 69 with acute or convalescent COVID-19.

The chain recombines TRBV5-6 with TRBJ1-6, with D unclear. CDR3 size: 13 residues. V lost 1 base and J 7 bases, leaving 6 bases between the germline ends. The germline V gene encodes CDR1 SGHDT and CDR2 YYEEEE. The CDR3 is CASSLMRNSPLHF. CDR3 sequence (DNA): TGTGCCAGCAGCTTGATGAGGAATTCACCCCTCCACTTT.

The chain is built from TRBV3-1 (or the pseudogene TRBV3-2) and TRBJ2-4, with D uncertain. This CDR3 spans 15 amino acids. The V gene's germline CDR1 is LGHDT and CDR2 YNNKEL (reference sequence). V shed 4 bases and J shed 3 bases, with 13 bases lying between them. The CDR3 loop is CASSPLQTLKNIQYF. The CDR3, as DNA: TGTGCCAGCAGCCCTTTACAGACCCTCAAAAACATTCAGTACTTC.

CDR3 protein: CATSRDAGQRLNTEAFF. The CDR3 nucleotides are TGTGCCACCAGCAGAGATGCGGGGCAGCGACTTAACACTGAAGCTTTCTTT. V is TRBV15 and J is TRBJ1-1; possible D gene TRBD1, 5 bases. Germline lookup yields CDR1 LNHNV and CDR2 YYDKDF (reference sequence). CDR3 length: 17 residues. V was trimmed by 0 bases and J by 2 bases, leaving 16 bases between them.

The chain recombines TRBV18 with TRBJ1-6; perhaps TRBD1 as D (6 bases). The CDR3 runs 15 residues. Trimming removed 2 bases at V and 7 bases at J, with 12 bases between. Per germline, CDR1 KGHSH and CDR2 LQKENI. The CDR3 DNA follows: TGTGCCAGCTCACCATCCGGGACAATCAATTCACCCCTCCACTTT. It encodes CASSPSGTINSPLHF. The full variable domain, rest sourced from reference TRBV18 and TRBJ1-6, is NAGVMQNPRHLVRRRGQEARLRCSPMKGHSHVYWYRQLPEEGLKFMVYLQKENIIDESGMPKERFSAEFPKEGPSILRIQQVVRGDSAAYFCASSPSGTINSPLHFGNGTRLTVT.

The J gene is TRBJ2-3, the V gene TRBV6-6; 8 nucleotides match TRBD1. The V gene end was trimmed by 2 bases and the J gene end by 1 base; junction bases not matched to a gene: 5. The length of the CDR3 is 16 residues. CDR1 and CDR2 (germline): MNHNY, SVGAGI (reference sequence). Written as DNA, the CDR3 is TGTGCCAGCAGTTACCGCGCGGGACAGGGCACAGATACGCAGTATTTT. Protein sequence: CASSYRAGQGTDTQYF.

This chain joins TRBV3-1 (or the pseudogene TRBV3-2) and TRBJ2-2, with D possibly being TRBD1 (6 bases). CDR1 and CDR2 from the germline V gene are LGHDT and YNNKEL (reference sequence). The V end lost 5 bases, the J end lost 5 bases, and 15 bases lay between the germline ends. This CDR3 is built from 15 residues. Here the CDR3 DNA reads TGTGCCAGCAGCATTCCGGGACAAAGGACCGGGGAGCTGTTTTTT. Translated: CASSIPGQRTGELFF.

The gene calls are TRBV28 and TRBJ1-4; 8 bases line up with TRBD1. The germline CDR1 and CDR2 sequences are MDHEN and SYDVKM. Trimming cost V 5 bases and J 6 bases; bases outside gene matches: 8. The length of the CDR3 is 15 residues. The CDR3 sequence is CASSPRTGNHEKLFF. CDR3 in DNA: TGTGCCAGCAGTCCCCGGACAGGGAATCATGAAAAACTGTTTTTT. Variable domain in full (rest from reference TRBV28 and TRBJ1-4): DVKVTQSSRYLVKRTGEKVFLECVQDMDHENMFWYRQDPGLGLRLIYFSYDVKMKEKGDIPEGYSVSREKKERFSLILESASTNQTSMYLCASSPRTGNHEKLFFGSGTQLSVL.

This clone was recorded a few times. The chain is built from TRBV29-1 and TRBJ2-7; 10 bases agree with TRBD1. The CDR3 has 14 residues. Germline lookup yields CDR1 SQVTM and CDR2 ANQGSEA. J gave up 7 bases and V 0 bases, and 6 bases lay outside the gene matches. The CDR3 coding sequence is TGCAGCGTTGAAGATCGACAGGGGGCGAGTGAGCAGTACTTC. Translation: CSVEDRQGASEQYF.

The V and J genes are TRBV5-4 and TRBJ2-1; 9 bases match TRBD1. Trimming cost V 0 bases and J 3 bases; bases outside gene matches: 7. The germline V gene encodes CDR1 SGHNT and CDR2 YYREEE (reference sequence). The CDR3 spans 17 residues. The CDR3 nucleotides are TGTGCCAGCAGCTTGGCGGCTCGGACAGGGGTCTACAATGAGCAGTTCTTC. Translated: CASSLAARTGVYNEQFF.

The rearrangement uses TRBV30 and TRBJ2-1; D is possibly TRBD1 (6 bases). V lost 2 bases and J lost 2, with 13 bases in between. CDR3 length equals 15 residues. The germline gives CDR1 GTSNPN, CDR2 SVGIG (reference sequence). The CDR3: CAWSQDSPAYNEQFF. CDR3 DNA sequence: TGTGCCTGGAGTCAGGACAGTCCAGCCTACAATGAGCAGTTCTTC. Filled out from reference TRBV30 and TRBJ2-1, the complete variable domain reads SQTIHQWPATLVQPVGSPLSLECTVEGTSNPNLYWYRQAAGRGLQLLFYSVGIGQISSEVPQNLSASRPQDRQFILSSKKLLLSDSGFYLCAWSQDSPAYNEQFFGPGTRLTVL.

The chain joins TRBV5-1 to TRBJ1-2; D remains ambiguous. The CDR3 has 14 amino acids. Germline V gene data show CDR1 as SGHRS and CDR2 as YFSETQ. Trimming took 4 bases from V and 8 from J, leaving 18 bases between them. The DNA for the CDR3 is TGCGCCAGCAGCAGTACCACGGGTTCGATAGGCTACACCTTC. Translated: CASSSTTGSIGYTF.

This clone is medium-sized. The chain links TRBV10-2 to TRBJ2-2; 8 bases align to TRBD2. The junction had 2 bases not matched to a gene; V was cut back by 2 bases and J by 6 bases. Looked up from germline, CDR1 is WSHSY and CDR2 is SAAADI. The CDR3 is 14 residues long. CDR3 residues: CASSEAGGAGELFF. The DNA of the CDR3 is TGCGCCAGCAGTGAGGCGGGGGGCGCCGGGGAGCTGTTTTTT.

The rearrangement joins TRBV11-2 to TRBJ1-6, with D possibly TRBD1 on 6 matching bases. Germline assignment: CDR1 SGHAT and CDR2 FQNNGV. CDR3 size: 15 residues. The V gene lost 4 bases and the J gene lost 10 bases, with 17 bases spanning the gap. The CDR3 sequence is CASSSVILDRSPLHF. The CDR3 DNA is TGTGCCAGCAGCTCAGTAATACTGGACAGATCACCCCTCCACTTT.

The rearrangement joins TRBV29-1 to TRBJ1-2, with D perhaps matching TRBD1 (5 bases). This CDR3 is 15 amino acids long. The V gene's germline CDR1 is SQVTM and CDR2 ANQGSEA. The V and J ends lost 1 base and 4 bases respectively, with 16 bases between them. CDR3 coding DNA: TGCAGCGTTGAAGGGGGCAGGGAGGCGTTCTATGGCTACACCTTC. Its translation is CSVEGGREAFYGYTF.

This clone was found once. The chain joins TRBV14 to TRBJ2-7; possible D gene TRBD1, 5 bases. Trimming stripped 1 base from V and 2 bases from J, with 12 bases between. CDR3 length: 15 residues. Germline V gene data show CDR1 as SGHDN and CDR2 as FVKESK. Written as DNA, the CDR3 is TGTGCCAGCAGCCAAGGGCTGGCAGGGACCTACGAGCAGTACTTC. Its translation: CASSQGLAGTYEQYF.

The V and J genes are TRBV2 and TRBJ1-3, with 10 bases that match TRBD1. CDR1 and CDR2 (germline): SNHLY, FYNNEI. This CDR3 spans 15 amino acids. V lost 6 bases and J lost 3; bases outside the gene matches: 5. The CDR3 DNA follows: TGTGCCAGCAGAGCGACAGGGGGCTTTGGAAACACCATATATTTT. This encodes CASRATGGFGNTIYF.

This clone was recorded once. The gene calls are TRBV10-2 and TRBJ1-2, with a weak D call TRBD1 (5 bases). The CDR3 has 15 amino acids. V was pared by 4 bases and J by 0 bases, with 12 bases between. The germline V gene has CDR1 WSHSY and CDR2 SAAADI. The CDR3 DNA sequence: TGCGCCAGCAGTGTGGCAGGGTGGTCTAACTATGGCTACACCTTC. This codes for CASSVAGWSNYGYTF.

This chain connects TRBV24-1 to TRBJ2-3; D gene ambiguous. Germline values: CDR1 KGHDR, CDR2 SFDVKD. This CDR3 is 15 amino acids long. Trimming removed 6 bases from V and 6 bases from J, with 18 bases in between. CDR3 protein: CATSLTGYGWDTQYF. The CDR3 DNA reads as TGTGCCACCAGTTTGACTGGGTACGGGTGGGATACGCAGTATTTT.

This clone appeared a few times. J is TRBJ1-2 and V is TRBV24-1; D is ambiguous. Germline V gene lookup returns CDR1 KGHDR and CDR2 SFDVKD. Deletions cut 0 bases from V and 5 bases from J, with 6 bases between. The CDR3 loop spans 13 amino acids. The CDR3 sequence: CATSDLNFYGYTF. The CDR3 nucleotides read TGTGCCACCAGTGATTTGAACTTTTATGGCTACACCTTC.

V and J are TRBV9 and TRBJ1-4; D uncertain. The CDR3 is 16 residues long. V shed 4 bases and J shed 0 bases, with 13 bases lying between them. The germline CDR1 and CDR2 sequences are SGDLS and YYNGEE. In DNA form, the CDR3 reads TGTGCCAGCAGCCCTCGGACGGAGGCAACTAATGAAAAACTGTTTTTT. It is translated as CASSPRTEATNEKLFF.

The V call is TRBV18, the J call TRBJ1-1, with D tentatively TRBD1 (6 bases). V was clipped by 3 bases and J by 1 base, with 15 bases between them. This CDR3 is built from 16 residues. Germline V CDR1 and CDR2: KGHSH, LQKENI. Here the CDR3 reads CASSPQGLRWNTEAFF. CDR3 nucleotides: TGTGCCAGCTCACCCCAGGGGTTACGATGGAACACTGAAGCTTTCTTT. Together with reference TRBV18 and TRBJ1-1, the CDR3 gives the full variable domain: NAGVMQNPRHLVRRRGQEARLRCSPMKGHSHVYWYRQLPEEGLKFMVYLQKENIIDESGMPKERFSAEFPKEGPSILRIQQVVRGDSAAYFCASSPQGLRWNTEAFFGQGTRLTVV.

The V call is TRBV4-1, the J call TRBJ1-1, with D possibly TRBD1 on 5 matching bases. The CDR3 length is 20 residues. The ends were cut back, 1 base at V and 5 bases at J, with 29 bases in the middle. The V gene's germline CDR1 is MGHRA and CDR2 YSYEKL. CDR3 loop: CASSQVGLYRRNRNATEAFF. CDR3 sequence (DNA): TGCGCCAGCAGCCAAGTGGGCCTATACAGGAGAAACAGGAACGCGACTGAAGCTTTCTTT.

Only a few counts were recorded for this clone. J is TRBJ2-4 and V is TRBV5-1, with TRBD2 identical over 11 bases. The germline V gene has CDR1 SGHRS and CDR2 YFSETQ. The trim removed 0 bases at V and 1 base at J, leaving 9 bases unmatched. The CDR3 spans 19 residues. CDR3 nucleotides: TGCGCCAGCAGCTTGGCCGGTAGCGGGGGGGCCGGGGCCAAAAACATTCAGTACTTC. It is translated as CASSLAGSGGAGAKNIQYF.

To note about this clone: Different DNA sequences within this sample yield the same CDR3. V usage is TRBV12-3 or TRBV12-4 and J usage is TRBJ1-6; D may be TRBD1 (5 bases). This CDR3 is 13 amino acids long. Trimming took off 3 bases at V and 7 bases at J, with 7 bases between the two ends. CDR3 coding DNA: TGTGCCAGCAGTTTGACAGTAAATTCACCCCTCCACTTT. Amino acids: CASSLTVNSPLHF.

This chain joins TRBV2 and TRBJ2-5, with D possibly being TRBD1 (6 bases). The CDR3 extends over 12 amino acids. Trimming pared 5 bases from V and 4 bases from J, leaving 8 bases between. Looked up from germline, CDR1 is SNHLY and CDR2 is FYNNEI. The CDR3 is CASSTGPETQYF. The CDR3, as DNA: TGTGCCAGCAGTACAGGGCCAGAGACCCAGTACTTC.

This clone appeared once. The CDR3 bases are TGCGCCAGCAGCACCCGACAGGGCTCCTACGAGCAGTACTTC. Its protein product is CASSTRQGSYEQYF. V and J are TRBV5-1 and TRBJ2-7, with TRBD1 identical over 7 bases. Germline values: CDR1 SGHRS, CDR2 YFSETQ. J gave up 0 bases and V 4 bases, and 4 bases lay outside the gene matches. This CDR3 region has 14 residues.

The CDR3 DNA sequence: TGTGCCTGGAGTAAGGGACAGGGATGGGAAAAACTGTTTTTT. This sequence encodes CAWSKGQGWEKLFF. The rearrangement links TRBV30 to TRBJ1-4; 9 bases are a match to TRBD1. The CDR3 extends over 14 amino acids. CDR1 and CDR2 from the germline V gene are GTSNPN and SVGIG (reference sequence). V gave up 2 bases and J gave up 8 bases; unmatched junction bases: 6.

The chain combines TRBV5-1 with TRBJ2-2, with 7 positions matching TRBD1. V was pared by 8 bases and J by 0 bases, with 7 bases of the junction left unmatched. The CDR3 is 15 amino acids. The germline V gene encodes CDR1 SGHRS and CDR2 YFSETQ. The CDR3 reads CASTPGQPNTGELFF. The CDR3 DNA reads as TGCGCCAGTACTCCGGGACAGCCGAACACCGGGGAGCTGTTTTTT.